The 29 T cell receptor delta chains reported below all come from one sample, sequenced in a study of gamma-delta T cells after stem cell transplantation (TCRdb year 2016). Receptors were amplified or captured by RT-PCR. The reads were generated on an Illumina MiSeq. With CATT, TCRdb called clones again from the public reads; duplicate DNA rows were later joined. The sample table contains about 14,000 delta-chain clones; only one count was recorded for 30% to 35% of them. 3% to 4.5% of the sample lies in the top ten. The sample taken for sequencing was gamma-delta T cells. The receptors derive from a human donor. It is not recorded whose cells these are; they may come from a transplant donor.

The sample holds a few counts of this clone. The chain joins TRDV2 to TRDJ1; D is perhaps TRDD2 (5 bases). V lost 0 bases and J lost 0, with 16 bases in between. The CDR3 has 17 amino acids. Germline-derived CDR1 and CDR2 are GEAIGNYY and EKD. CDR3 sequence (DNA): TGTGCCTGTGACACCAAAACCTTCACCCGGGACACCGATAAACTCATCTTT. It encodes CACDTKTFTRDTDKLIF.

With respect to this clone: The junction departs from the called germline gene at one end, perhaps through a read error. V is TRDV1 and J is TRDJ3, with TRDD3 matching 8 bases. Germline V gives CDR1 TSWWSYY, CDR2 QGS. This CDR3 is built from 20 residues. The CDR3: CALGGPSRGYRSWDTRQMFF. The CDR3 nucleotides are TGTGCTCTGGGGGGACCCTCGAGGGGATACCGCTCCTGGGACACCCGACAGATGTTTTTC.

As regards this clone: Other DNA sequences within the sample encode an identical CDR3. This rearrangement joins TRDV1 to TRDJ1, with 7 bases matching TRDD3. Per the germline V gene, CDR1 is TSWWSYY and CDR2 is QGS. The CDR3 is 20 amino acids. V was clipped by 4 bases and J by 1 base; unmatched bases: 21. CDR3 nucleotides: TGTGCTCTTGGGGGTTACTTACACCCTGGTGGATACGCGGGCACCGATAAACTCATCTTT. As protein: CALGGYLHPGGYAGTDKLIF.

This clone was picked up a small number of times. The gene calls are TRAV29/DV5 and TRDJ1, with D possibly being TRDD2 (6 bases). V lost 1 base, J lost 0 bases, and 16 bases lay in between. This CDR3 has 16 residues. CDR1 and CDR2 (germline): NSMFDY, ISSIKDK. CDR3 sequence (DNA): TGTGCAGCAAGCATAGGAATCCTACTAAACACCGATAAACTCATCTTT. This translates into CAASIGILLNTDKLIF.

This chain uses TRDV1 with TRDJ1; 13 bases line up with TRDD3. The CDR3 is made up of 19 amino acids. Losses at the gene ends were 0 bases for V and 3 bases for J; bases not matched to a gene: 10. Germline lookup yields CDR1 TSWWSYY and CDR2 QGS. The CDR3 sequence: CALGELPYWGIRDSDKLIF. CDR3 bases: TGTGCTCTTGGGGAACTACCGTACTGGGGGATACGCGACTCCGATAAACTCATCTTT.

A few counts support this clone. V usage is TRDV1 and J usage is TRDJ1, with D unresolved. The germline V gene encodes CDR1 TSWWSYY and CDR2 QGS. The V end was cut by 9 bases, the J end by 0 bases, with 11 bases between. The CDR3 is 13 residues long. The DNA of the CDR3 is TGTGCTCTGTTAATCTCGAACACCGATAAACTCATCTTT. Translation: CALLISNTDKLIF.

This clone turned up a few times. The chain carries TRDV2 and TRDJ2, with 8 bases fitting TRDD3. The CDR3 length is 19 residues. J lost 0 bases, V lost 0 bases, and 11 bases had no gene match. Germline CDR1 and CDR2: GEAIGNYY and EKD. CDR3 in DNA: TGTGCCTGTGACACCGGTTCTGACTGGGGGTTCCCTTTGACAGCACAACTCTTCTTT. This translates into CACDTGSDWGFPLTAQLFF.

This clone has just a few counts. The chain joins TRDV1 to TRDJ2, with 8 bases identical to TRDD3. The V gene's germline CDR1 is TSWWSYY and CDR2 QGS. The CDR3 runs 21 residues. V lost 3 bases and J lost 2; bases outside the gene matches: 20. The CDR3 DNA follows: TGTGCTCTTGGGGATTTTTCCCTCTGGGGGACCGCAATTTACTTGACAGCACAACTCTTCTTT. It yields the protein CALGDFSLWGTAIYLTAQLFF.

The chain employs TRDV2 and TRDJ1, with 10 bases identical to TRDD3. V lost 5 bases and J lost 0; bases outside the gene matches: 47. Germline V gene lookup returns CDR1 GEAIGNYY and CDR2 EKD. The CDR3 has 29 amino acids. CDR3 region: CACGFPAGGVCDRGIRVPPRAPHTDKLIF. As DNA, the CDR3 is TGTGCCTGTGGCTTTCCTGCTGGAGGGGTCTGTGACCGGGGGATACGGGTTCCCCCGAGGGCCCCACACACCGATAAACTCATCTTT.

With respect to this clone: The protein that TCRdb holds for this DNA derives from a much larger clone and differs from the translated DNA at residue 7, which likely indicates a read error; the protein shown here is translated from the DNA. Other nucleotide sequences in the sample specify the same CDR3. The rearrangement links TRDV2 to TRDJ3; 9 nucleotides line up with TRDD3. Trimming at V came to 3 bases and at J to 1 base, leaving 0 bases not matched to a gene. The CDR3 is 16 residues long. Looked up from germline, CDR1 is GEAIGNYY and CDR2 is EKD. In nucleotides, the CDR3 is TGTGCCTGTGACTGGGGGATATCCTGGGACACCCGACAGATGTTTTTC. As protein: CACDWGISWDTRQMFF.

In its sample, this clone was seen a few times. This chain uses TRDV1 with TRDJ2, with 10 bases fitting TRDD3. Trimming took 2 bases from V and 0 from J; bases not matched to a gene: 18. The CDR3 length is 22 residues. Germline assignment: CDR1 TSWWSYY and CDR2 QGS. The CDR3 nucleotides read TGTGCTCTTGGGGAATCTCCCGATTGGTACTGGGGGATGCCCCCTTTGACAGCACAACTCTTCTTT. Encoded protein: CALGESPDWYWGMPPLTAQLFF.

The CDR3 DNA reads as TGTGCTCTTGGGGCCCCCCTTCCCCCTATCACCGATAAACTCATCTTT. It is translated as CALGAPLPPITDKLIF. The chain combines TRDV1 with TRDJ1, with D possibly matching TRDD2 (6 bases). The germline V and J ends were trimmed by 4 bases and 1 base, with 16 bases remaining between them. This CDR3 is built from 16 residues. CDR1 and CDR2 from the germline V gene are TSWWSYY and QGS.

The CDR3 here is CACDNTGGYTDKLIF. Written as DNA, the CDR3 is TGTGCCTGTGACAATACTGGGGGATACACCGATAAACTCATCTTT. This rearrangement joins TRDV2 to TRDJ1; 10 bases fit TRDD3. Germline loops: CDR1 GEAIGNYY, CDR2 EKD. Trimming took 2 bases from V and 0 from J; bases not matched to a gene: 2. This CDR3 is built from 15 residues.

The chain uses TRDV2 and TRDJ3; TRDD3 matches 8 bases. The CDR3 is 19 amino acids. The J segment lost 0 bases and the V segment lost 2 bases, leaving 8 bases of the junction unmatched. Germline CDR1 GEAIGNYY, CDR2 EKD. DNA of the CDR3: TGTGCCTGTGACAGTACTGGGGGGGGGAGCTCCTGGGACACCCGACAGATGTTTTTC. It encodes CACDSTGGGSSWDTRQMFF.

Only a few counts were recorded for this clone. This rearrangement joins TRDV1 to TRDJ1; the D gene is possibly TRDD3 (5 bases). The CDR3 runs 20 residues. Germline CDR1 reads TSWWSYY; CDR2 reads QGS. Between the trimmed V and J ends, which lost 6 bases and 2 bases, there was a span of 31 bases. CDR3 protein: CALGESGGIVLRLLTDKLIF. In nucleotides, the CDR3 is TGTGCTCTTGGAGAATCCGGTGGGATTGTCCTCCGGCTACTGACCGATAAACTCATCTTT.

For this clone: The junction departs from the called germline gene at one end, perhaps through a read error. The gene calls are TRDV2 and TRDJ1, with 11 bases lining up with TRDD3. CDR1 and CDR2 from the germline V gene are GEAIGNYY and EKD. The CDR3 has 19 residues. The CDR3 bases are TGTGCCTGTGACACCATATTCTATGGGGGATACGTTACGACAGCACAACCCTTCTTT. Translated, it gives CACDTIFYGGYVTTAQPFF.

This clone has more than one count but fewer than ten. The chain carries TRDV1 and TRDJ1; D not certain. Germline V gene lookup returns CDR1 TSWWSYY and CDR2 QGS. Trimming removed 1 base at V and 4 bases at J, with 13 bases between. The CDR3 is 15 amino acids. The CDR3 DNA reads TGTGCTCTTGGGGAACCTTGCATTGCGGGCGATAAACTCATCTTT. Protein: CALGEPCIAGDKLIF.

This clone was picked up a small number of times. CDR3: CALGPRPPVRLALTAQLFF. CDR3 nucleotides: TGTGCTCTTGGGCCCCGGCCACCCGTACGCCTAGCTTTGACAGCACAACTCTTCTTT. The chain couples TRDV1 to TRDJ2; D gene ambiguous. CDR3 length: 19 amino acids. Germline CDR1 reads TSWWSYY; CDR2 reads QGS. V was pared by 5 bases and J by 0 bases, with 22 bases between.

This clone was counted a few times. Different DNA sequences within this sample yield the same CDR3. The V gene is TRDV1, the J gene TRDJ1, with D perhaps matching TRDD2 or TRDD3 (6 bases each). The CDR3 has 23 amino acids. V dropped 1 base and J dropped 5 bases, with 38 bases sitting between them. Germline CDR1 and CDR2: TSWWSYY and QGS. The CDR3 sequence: CALGEPIVLRRGAGDPRSDKLIF. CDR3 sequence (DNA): TGTGCTCTTGGGGAACCCATAGTCCTACGAAGGGGTGCTGGGGACCCGAGGTCTGATAAACTCATCTTT.

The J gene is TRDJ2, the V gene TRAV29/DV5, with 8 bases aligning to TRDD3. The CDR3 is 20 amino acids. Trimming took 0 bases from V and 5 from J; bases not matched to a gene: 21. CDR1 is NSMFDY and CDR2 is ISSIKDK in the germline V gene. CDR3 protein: CAASANFLHHTGGCTAQLFF. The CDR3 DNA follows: TGTGCAGCAAGCGCGAACTTCTTACACCATACTGGGGGGTGTACAGCACAACTCTTCTTT.

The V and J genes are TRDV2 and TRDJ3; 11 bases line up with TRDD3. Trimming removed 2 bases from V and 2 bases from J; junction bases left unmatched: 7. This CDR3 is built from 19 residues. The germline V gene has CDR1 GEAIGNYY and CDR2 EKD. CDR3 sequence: CACDIRYWGITWDTRQMFF. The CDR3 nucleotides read TGTGCCTGTGACATACGGTACTGGGGGATAACCTGGGACACCCGACAGATGTTTTTC.

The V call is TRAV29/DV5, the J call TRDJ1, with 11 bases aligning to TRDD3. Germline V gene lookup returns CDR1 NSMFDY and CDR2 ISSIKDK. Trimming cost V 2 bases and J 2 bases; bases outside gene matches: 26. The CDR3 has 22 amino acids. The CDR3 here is CAARDPFLHGGYGSGRTDKLIF. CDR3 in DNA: TGTGCAGCAAGGGATCCCTTCCTTCATGGGGGATACGGTTCGGGTAGGACCGATAAACTCATCTTT.

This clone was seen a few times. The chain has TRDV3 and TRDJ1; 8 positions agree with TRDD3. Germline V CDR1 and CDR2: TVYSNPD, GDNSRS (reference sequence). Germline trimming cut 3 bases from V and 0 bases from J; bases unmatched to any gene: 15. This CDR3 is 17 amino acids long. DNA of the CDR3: TGTGCCTTAGGGGATCACGGGGGGATATTGTACACCGATAAACTCATCTTT. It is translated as CALGDHGGILYTDKLIF.

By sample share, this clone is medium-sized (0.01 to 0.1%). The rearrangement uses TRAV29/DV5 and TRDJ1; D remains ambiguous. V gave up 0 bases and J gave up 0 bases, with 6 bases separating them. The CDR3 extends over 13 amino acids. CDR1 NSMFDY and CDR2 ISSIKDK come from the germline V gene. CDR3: CAASAGYTDKLIF. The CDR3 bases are TGTGCAGCAAGCGCGGGGTACACCGATAAACTCATCTTT.

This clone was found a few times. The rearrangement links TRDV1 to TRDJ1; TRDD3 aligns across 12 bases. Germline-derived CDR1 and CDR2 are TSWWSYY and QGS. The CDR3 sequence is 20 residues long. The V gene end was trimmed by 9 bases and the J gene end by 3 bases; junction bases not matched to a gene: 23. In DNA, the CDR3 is TGTGCTCTCTATAGTCCTACGAGGGGAGTTAACTGGGGGATACCCGATAAACTCATCTTT. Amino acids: CALYSPTRGVNWGIPDKLIF.

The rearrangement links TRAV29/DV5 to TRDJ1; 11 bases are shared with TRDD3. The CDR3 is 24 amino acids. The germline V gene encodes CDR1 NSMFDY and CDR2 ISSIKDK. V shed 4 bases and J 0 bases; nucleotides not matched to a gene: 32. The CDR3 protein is CAASAPSFSSTGGYRDTNTDKLIF. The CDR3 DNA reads TGTGCAGCATCCGCCCCTTCCTTCTCGAGTACTGGGGGATATCGGGACACGAACACCGATAAACTCATCTTT.

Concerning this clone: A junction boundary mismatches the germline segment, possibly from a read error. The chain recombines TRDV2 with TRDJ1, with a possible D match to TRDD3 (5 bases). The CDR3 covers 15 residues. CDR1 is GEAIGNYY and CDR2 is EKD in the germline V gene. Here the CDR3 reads CACDVALGPTDELIF. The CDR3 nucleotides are TGTGCCTGTGACGTAGCCTTGGGGCCCACCGATGAACTCATCTTT.

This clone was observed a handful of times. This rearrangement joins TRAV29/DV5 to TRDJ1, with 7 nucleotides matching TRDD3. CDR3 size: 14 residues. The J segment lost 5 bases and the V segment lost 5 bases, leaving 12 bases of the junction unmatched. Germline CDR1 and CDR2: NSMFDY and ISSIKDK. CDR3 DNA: TGTGCAGCTTACTCAATCGTACTGGGGGATAAACTCATCTTT. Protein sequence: CAAYSIVLGDKLIF.

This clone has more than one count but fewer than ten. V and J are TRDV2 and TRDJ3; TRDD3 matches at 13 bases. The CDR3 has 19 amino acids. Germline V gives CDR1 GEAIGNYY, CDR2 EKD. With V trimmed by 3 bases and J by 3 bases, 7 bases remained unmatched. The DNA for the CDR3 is TGTGCCTGTGACGTACTGGGGGATACGCTGTACTGGGACACCCGACAGATGTTTTTC. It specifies CACDVLGDTLYWDTRQMFF.